The sequence of this T cell receptor beta chain was determined in a study of blood T cell repertoires in COVID-19. Authors' analysis steps: By means of reference gene primer amplification, nucleated cell counts were estimated. TCRdb keeps only in-frame clones here, not all; method: immunoSEQ multiplex PCR. Clone size and the V and J calls come from that table; the DNA yielded D and trimming. The sample has over 200,000 clones, approximately 90% seen once. This CDR3 contains 13 residues. V gave up 10 bases and J gave up 3 bases; unmatched junction bases: 5. The rearrangement uses TRBV12-3 or TRBV12-4 and TRBJ2-4; 8 bases map to TRBD1. The material sequenced was PBMCs or T cells enriched from blood (not recorded which). The clonotype was recovered from a human donor in a cohort exposed to, infected with or recovered from COVID-19 (not recorded which). The donor label of this sample is uncertain. The CDR3 sequence is CAIRQGSKNIQYF. The DNA for the CDR3 is TGTGCCATCCGACAGGGGAGCAAAAACATTCAGTACTTC.